A selection of T cell receptor beta chains follows, all from one sample in a study of T cell responses to AZD1222 COVID-19 vaccine. Method: immunoSEQ multiplex PCR; TCRdb's copy keeps in-frame clones and lacks some. The table includes roughly 180,000 clones, around 91% detected once. This specimen was peripheral blood, taken on day 0 of AZD1222 vaccination. These receptors were obtained from an adult in good health. Each CDR3 is given with its conserved first and last residue. Each record gives: V gene, clone size, D gene, J gene, CDR3 protein, CDR3 DNA. The D gene is left open where the match is weak. Expanded clones get a size class; other rows say once, few or many, or leave the size out.

V gene: TRBV2
clone size: .
D gene: .
J gene: TRBJ2-1
CDR3 protein: CASSLFDEQFF
CDR3 DNA: TGTGCCAGCAGCCTCTTTGATGAGCAGTTCTTC

V gene: TRBV20-1
clone size: .
D gene: TRBD2
J gene: TRBJ2-5
CDR3 protein: CSASPPRGGPQETQYF
CDR3 DNA: TGCAGTGCTAGTCCCCCGCGCGGGGGGCCCCAAGAGACCCAGTACTTC

V gene: TRBV5-1
clone size: .
D gene: .
J gene: TRBJ1-1
CDR3 protein: CASSWPDSGMNTEAFF
CDR3 DNA: TGCGCCAGCAGCTGGCCAGATAGCGGGATGAACACTGAAGCTTTCTTT

V gene: TRBV9
clone size: .
D gene: TRBD1
J gene: TRBJ1-1
CDR3 protein: CASSRTGGEAFF
CDR3 DNA: TGTGCCAGCAGTCGGACAGGGGGGGAAGCTTTCTTT

V gene: TRBV11-2
clone size: .
D gene: .
J gene: TRBJ2-5
CDR3 protein: CASSLAMELQETQYF
CDR3 DNA: TGTGCCAGCAGCTTAGCCATGGAATTACAAGAGACCCAGTACTTC

V gene: TRBV4-1
clone size: .
D gene: .
J gene: TRBJ1-4
CDR3 protein: CASSQFPQGRGEKLFF
CDR3 DNA: TGCGCCAGCAGCCAATTCCCACAGGGAAGAGGTGAAAAACTGTTTTTT

V gene: TRBV27
clone size: .
D gene: .
J gene: TRBJ2-7
CDR3 protein: CASSDRAMTLNEQYF
CDR3 DNA: TGTGCCAGCAGTGATAGGGCCATGACATTGAACGAGCAGTACTTC

V gene: TRBV7-2
clone size: .
D gene: .
J gene: TRBJ2-3
CDR3 protein: CASRREGVTDTQYF
CDR3 DNA: TGTGCCAGCAGGAGAGAAGGGGTCACAGATACGCAGTATTTT

V gene: TRBV7-8
clone size: .
D gene: TRBD1
J gene: TRBJ1-5
CDR3 protein: CASSLGQGSNQPQHF
CDR3 DNA: TGTGCCAGCAGCTTAGGACAGGGAAGCAATCAGCCCCAGCATTTT

V gene: TRBV7-8
clone size: .
D gene: .
J gene: TRBJ2-7
CDR3 protein: CASSLRSQSQSEQYF
CDR3 DNA: TGTGCCAGCAGCTTGAGGTCACAGAGCCAGTCCGAGCAGTACTTC

V gene: TRBV6-5
clone size: .
D gene: TRBD2
J gene: TRBJ2-1
CDR3 protein: CASSYGGGAMNEQFF
CDR3 DNA: TGTGCCAGCAGTTACGGCGGGGGGGCCATGAATGAGCAGTTCTTC

V gene: TRBV7-2
clone size: .
D gene: .
J gene: TRBJ1-4
CDR3 protein: CASSSIHDTGNEKLFF
CDR3 DNA: TGTGCCAGCAGCTCAATCCATGACACCGGGAATGAAAAACTGTTTTTT

V gene: TRBV9
clone size: .
D gene: .
J gene: TRBJ1-1
CDR3 protein: CASTLGVGQNTEAFF
CDR3 DNA: TGTGCCAGCACCCTAGGGGTGGGACAGAACACTGAAGCTTTCTTT

V gene: TRBV4-3
clone size: .
D gene: .
J gene: TRBJ1-6
CDR3 protein: CASSQERTEFWGSYNSPLHF
CDR3 DNA: TGCGCCAGCAGCCAAGAAAGAACGGAGTTTTGGGGCTCCTATAATTCACCCCTCCACTTT

V gene: TRBV15
clone size: .
D gene: .
J gene: TRBJ2-5
CDR3 protein: CATSRVSQETQYF
CDR3 DNA: TGTGCCACCAGCAGGGTGTCCCAAGAGACCCAGTACTTC

V gene: TRBV10-3
clone size: .
D gene: .
J gene: TRBJ1-2
CDR3 protein: CAISDRGYGYTF
CDR3 DNA: TGTGCCATCAGTGACAGGGGCTATGGCTACACCTTC

V gene: TRBV6-5
clone size: .
D gene: TRBD2
J gene: TRBJ2-5
CDR3 protein: CASSHGGEETQYF
CDR3 DNA: TGTGCCAGCAGTCACGGGGGGGAAGAGACCCAGTACTTC

V gene: TRBV19
clone size: .
D gene: .
J gene: TRBJ1-2
CDR3 protein: CASSIETTVNYGYTF
CDR3 DNA: TGTGCCAGTAGTATAGAGACGACGGTTAACTATGGCTACACCTTC

V gene: TRBV25-1
clone size: few
D gene: .
J gene: TRBJ1-6
CDR3 protein: CASSDSPGKAGIGPLHF
CDR3 DNA: TGTGCCAGCAGTGATTCCCCGGGGAAGGCCGGGATAGGACCCCTCCACTTT

V gene: TRBV7-6
clone size: .
D gene: TRBD2
J gene: TRBJ2-2
CDR3 protein: CASSLNAGVRTGELFF
CDR3 DNA: TGTGCCAGCAGCCTTAATGCGGGGGTACGGACCGGGGAGCTGTTTTTT

V gene: TRBV6-5
clone size: .
D gene: .
J gene: TRBJ2-7
CDR3 protein: CASSLLLGYEQYF
CDR3 DNA: TGTGCCAGCAGCTTGCTTTTGGGATACGAGCAGTACTTC

V gene: TRBV7-9
clone size: .
D gene: .
J gene: TRBJ1-1
CDR3 protein: CASSPSVGRVNTEAFF
CDR3 DNA: TGTGCCAGCAGCCCTTCGGTGGGGCGCGTGAACACTGAAGCTTTCTTT

V gene: TRBV19
clone size: .
D gene: .
J gene: TRBJ1-1
CDR3 protein: CASSTKTGAMNTEAFF
CDR3 DNA: TGTGCCAGTAGTACCAAGACAGGAGCCATGAACACTGAAGCTTTCTTT

V gene: TRBV29-1
clone size: .
D gene: TRBD2
J gene: TRBJ2-3
CDR3 protein: CSVATSGGRDTQYF
CDR3 DNA: TGCAGCGTTGCGACTAGCGGGGGGAGAGATACGCAGTATTTT

V gene: TRBV7-4
clone size: .
D gene: TRBD1
J gene: TRBJ1-1
CDR3 protein: CASSPRGLATEAFF
CDR3 DNA: TGTGCCAGCAGCCCCAGGGGGCTGGCCACTGAAGCTTTCTTT

V gene: TRBV7-9
clone size: .
D gene: .
J gene: TRBJ1-5
CDR3 protein: CASSLGNQPQHF
CDR3 DNA: TGTGCCAGCAGCTTAGGGAACCAGCCCCAGCATTTT

V gene: TRBV10-3
clone size: once
D gene: .
J gene: TRBJ1-1
CDR3 protein: CAISDPQIGRAFF
CDR3 DNA: TGTGCCATCAGTGACCCCCAGATAGGTCGGGCTTTCTTT

V gene: TRBV19
clone size: .
D gene: TRBD2
J gene: TRBJ2-1
CDR3 protein: CASSIDGPSGGYNEQFF
CDR3 DNA: TGTGCCAGTAGTATAGACGGCCCTAGCGGGGGGTACAATGAGCAGTTCTTC

V gene: TRBV7-9
clone size: .
D gene: TRBD1
J gene: TRBJ1-2
CDR3 protein: CASSPDRANYGYTF
CDR3 DNA: TGTGCCAGCAGCCCGGACAGGGCTAACTATGGCTACACCTTC